This TCR beta chain was recorded in a study of T cells after yellow fever vaccination. This CDR3 spans 15 amino acids. The V gene's germline CDR1 is SGHAT and CDR2 FQNNGV. Between the trimmed V and J ends, which lost 3 bases and 1 base, there was a span of 13 bases. Each CDR3 protein gets one entry after TCRdb re-called the 5' RACE reads with MiXCR. The sample consists of 200,000 to 300,000 distinct CDR3 sequences, approximately 6.8% of them appearing once. This clonotype was counted many times. This receptor was identified in a man aged 30-40 years who received the YFV17D yellow fever vaccine. The genes are TRBV11-2 and TRBJ2-7, with D perhaps matching TRBD1 (6 bases). Material: CD4+ T cells sorted from PBMCs, obtained on the day of the yellow fever booster vaccination. DNA of the CDR3: TGTGCCAGCAGCTTCTCCCGGGACATATCCTACGAGCAGTACTTC. Translating gives CASSFSRDISYEQYF.